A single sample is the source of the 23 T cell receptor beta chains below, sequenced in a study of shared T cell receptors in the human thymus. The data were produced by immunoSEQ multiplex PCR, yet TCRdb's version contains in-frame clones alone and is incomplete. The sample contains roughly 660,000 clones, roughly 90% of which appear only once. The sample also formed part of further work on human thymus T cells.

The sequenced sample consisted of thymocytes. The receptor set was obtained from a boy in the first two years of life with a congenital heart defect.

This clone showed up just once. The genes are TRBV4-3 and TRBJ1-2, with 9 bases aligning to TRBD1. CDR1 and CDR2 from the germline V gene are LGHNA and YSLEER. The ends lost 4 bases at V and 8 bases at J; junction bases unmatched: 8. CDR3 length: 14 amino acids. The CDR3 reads CASSPKQGAEGYTF. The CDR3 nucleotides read TGCGCCAGCAGCCCGAAACAGGGGGCGGAAGGCTACACCTTC.

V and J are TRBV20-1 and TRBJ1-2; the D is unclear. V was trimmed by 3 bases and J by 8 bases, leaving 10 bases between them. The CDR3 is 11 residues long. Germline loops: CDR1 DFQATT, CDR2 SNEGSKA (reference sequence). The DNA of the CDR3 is TGCAGTGCTAGGTGGTTGGCCGGCTACACCTTC. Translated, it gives CSARWLAGYTF.

CDR3 sequence: CATSVPRREKLFF. CDR3 coding DNA: TGTGCCACCAGCGTGCCCAGGCGCGAAAAACTGTTTTTT. The V gene is TRBV15, the J gene TRBJ1-4; D not certain. Germline V lookup: CDR1 LNHNV, CDR2 YYDKDF (reference sequence). The CDR3 runs 13 residues. Trimming left V 5 bases short and J 8 bases short, with 12 bases between.

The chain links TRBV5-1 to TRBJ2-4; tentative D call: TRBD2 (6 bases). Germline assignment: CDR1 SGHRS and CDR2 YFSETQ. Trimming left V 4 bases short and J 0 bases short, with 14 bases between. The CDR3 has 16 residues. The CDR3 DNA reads TGCGCCAGCAGCCCGGGCGGGGTCCTAGCCAAAAACATTCAGTACTTC. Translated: CASSPGGVLAKNIQYF.

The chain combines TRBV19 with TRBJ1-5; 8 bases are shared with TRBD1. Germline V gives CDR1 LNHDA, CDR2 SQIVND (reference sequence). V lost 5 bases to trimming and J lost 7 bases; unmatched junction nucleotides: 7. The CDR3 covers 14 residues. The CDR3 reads CASSPQGARQPQHF. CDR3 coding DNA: TGTGCCAGTAGTCCGCAGGGGGCGCGACAGCCCCAGCATTTT.

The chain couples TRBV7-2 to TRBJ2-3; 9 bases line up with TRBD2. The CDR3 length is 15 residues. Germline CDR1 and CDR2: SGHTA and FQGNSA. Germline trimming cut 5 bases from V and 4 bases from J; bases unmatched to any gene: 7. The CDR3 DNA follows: TGTGCCAGCAGCCCCATAGCGGGAGCGGCAGATACGCAGTATTTT. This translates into CASSPIAGAADTQYF.

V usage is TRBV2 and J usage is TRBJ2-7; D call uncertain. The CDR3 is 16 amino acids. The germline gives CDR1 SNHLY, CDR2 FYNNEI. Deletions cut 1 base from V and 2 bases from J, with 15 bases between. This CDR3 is CASSEDVASPPYEQYF. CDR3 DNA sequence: TGTGCCAGCAGTGAAGATGTAGCCTCCCCCCCCTACGAGCAGTACTTC.

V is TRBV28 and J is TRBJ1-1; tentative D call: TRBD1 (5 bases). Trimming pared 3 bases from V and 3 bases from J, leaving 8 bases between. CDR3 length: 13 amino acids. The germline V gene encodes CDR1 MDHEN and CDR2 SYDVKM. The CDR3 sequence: CASSFPRDTEAFF. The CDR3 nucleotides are TGTGCCAGCAGTTTTCCCAGGGACACTGAAGCTTTCTTT.

The CDR3 region is CASSAGPGTYEQYF. The CDR3 coding sequence is TGTGCCAGCAGCGCGGGACCGGGGACGTACGAGCAGTACTTC. The V call is TRBV5-6, the J call TRBJ2-7, with D possibly TRBD2 on 6 matching bases. Germline CDR1 is SGHDT and CDR2 is YYEEEE. The CDR3 has 14 amino acids. Trimming pared 4 bases from V and 4 bases from J, leaving 15 bases between.

CDR3 coding DNA: TGTGCCAGCAGCGTAGCTAGCGGGAGATCATACAATGAGCAGTTCTTC. This sequence encodes CASSVASGRSYNEQFF. V and J are TRBV9 and TRBJ2-1; 10 bases match TRBD2. Trimming cost V 0 bases and J 4 bases; bases outside gene matches: 4. The CDR3 spans 16 residues. Germline CDR1 reads SGDLS; CDR2 reads YYNGEE.

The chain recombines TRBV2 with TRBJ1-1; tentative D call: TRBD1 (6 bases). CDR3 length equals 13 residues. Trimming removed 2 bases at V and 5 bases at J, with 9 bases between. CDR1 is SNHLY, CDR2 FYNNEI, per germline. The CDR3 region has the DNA TGTGCCAGCAGTGAACAGGGGCCTACTGAAGCTTTCTTT. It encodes CASSEQGPTEAFF.

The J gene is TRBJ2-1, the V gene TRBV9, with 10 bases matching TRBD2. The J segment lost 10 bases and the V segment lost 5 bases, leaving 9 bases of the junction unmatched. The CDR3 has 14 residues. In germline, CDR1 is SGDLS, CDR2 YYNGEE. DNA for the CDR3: TGTGCCAGCAGTCCGCCTAGCGGGAGTCGAGAGCAGTTCTTC. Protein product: CASSPPSGSREQFF.

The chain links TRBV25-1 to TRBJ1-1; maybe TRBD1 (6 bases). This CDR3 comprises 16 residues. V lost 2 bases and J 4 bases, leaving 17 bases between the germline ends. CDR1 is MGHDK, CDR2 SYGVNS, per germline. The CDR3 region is CASSERRCLRGTEAFF. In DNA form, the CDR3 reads TGTGCCAGCAGTGAAAGAAGGTGTCTCAGGGGCACTGAAGCTTTCTTT.

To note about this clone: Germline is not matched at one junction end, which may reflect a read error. The CDR3 DNA reads TGTGCCAGCAGTCTATCTGTGACGAGAGGGCAAGAGACCCAGTACTTC. It specifies CASSLSVTRGQETQYF. The gene calls are TRBV27 and TRBJ2-5; weak D call: TRBD2 (5 bases). The CDR3 contains 16 residues. Germline values: CDR1 MNHEY, CDR2 SMNVEV (reference sequence).

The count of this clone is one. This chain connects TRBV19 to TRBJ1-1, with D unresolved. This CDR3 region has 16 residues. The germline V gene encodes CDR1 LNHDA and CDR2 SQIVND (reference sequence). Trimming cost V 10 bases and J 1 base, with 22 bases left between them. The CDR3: CATISAGPQPNTEAFF. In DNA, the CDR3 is TGTGCCACCATCTCGGCGGGCCCACAGCCGAACACTGAAGCTTTCTTT.

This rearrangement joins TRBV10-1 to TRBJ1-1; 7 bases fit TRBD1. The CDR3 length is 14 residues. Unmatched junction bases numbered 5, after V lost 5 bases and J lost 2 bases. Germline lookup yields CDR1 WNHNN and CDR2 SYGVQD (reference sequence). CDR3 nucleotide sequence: TGCGCCAGCAGTAGGGACAGAAAAAACACTGAAGCTTTCTTT. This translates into CASSRDRKNTEAFF.

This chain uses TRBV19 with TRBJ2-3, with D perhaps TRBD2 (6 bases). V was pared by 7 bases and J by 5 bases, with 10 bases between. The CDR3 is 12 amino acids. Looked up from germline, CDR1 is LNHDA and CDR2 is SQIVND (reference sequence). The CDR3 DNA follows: TGTGCCAGTACCCGAGCGGGAGATACGCAGTATTTT. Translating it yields CASTRAGDTQYF.

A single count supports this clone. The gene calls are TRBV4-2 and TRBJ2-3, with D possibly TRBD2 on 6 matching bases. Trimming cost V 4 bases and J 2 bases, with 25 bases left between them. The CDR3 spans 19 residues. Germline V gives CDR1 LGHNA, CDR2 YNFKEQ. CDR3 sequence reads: CASSLSPGGSGYHTDTQYF. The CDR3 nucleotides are TGTGCCAGCAGCCTTTCCCCGGGCGGTAGCGGATATCACACAGATACGCAGTATTTT.

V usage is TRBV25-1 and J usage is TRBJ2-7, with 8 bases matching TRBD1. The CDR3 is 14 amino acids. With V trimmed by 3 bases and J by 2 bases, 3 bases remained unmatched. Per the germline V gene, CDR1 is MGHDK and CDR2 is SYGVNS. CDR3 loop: CASSERTGTYEQYF. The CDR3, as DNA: TGTGCCAGCAGTGAGCGGACAGGGACCTACGAGCAGTACTTC.

CDR3 region: CASAGTENYEQYF. CDR3 DNA sequence: TGTGCCAGTGCCGGGACAGAAAACTACGAGCAGTACTTC. The rearrangement uses TRBV19 and TRBJ2-7; 7 bases are a match to TRBD1. Germline V CDR1 and CDR2: LNHDA, SQIVND (reference sequence). This CDR3 is built from 13 residues. After removal of 8 bases from V and 3 bases from J, the junction contained 7 bases not matched to a gene.

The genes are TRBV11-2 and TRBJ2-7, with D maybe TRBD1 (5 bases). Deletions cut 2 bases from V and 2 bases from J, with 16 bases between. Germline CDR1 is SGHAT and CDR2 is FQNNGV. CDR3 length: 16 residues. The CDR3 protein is CASSLTRNPGTYEQYF. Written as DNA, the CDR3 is TGTGCCAGCAGCTTAACCCGGAACCCAGGGACCTACGAGCAGTACTTC.

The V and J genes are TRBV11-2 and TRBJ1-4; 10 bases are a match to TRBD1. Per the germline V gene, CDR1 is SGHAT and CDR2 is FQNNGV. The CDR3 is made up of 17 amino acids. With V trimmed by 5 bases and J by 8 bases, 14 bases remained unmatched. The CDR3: CASSRRTPGQGQEKLFF. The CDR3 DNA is TGTGCCAGCAGCCGCAGGACTCCGGGACAGGGGCAAGAAAAACTGTTTTTT.

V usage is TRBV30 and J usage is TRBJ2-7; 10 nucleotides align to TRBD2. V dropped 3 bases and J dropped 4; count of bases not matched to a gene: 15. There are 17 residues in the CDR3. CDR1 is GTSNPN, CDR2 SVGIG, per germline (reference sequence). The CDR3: CAWRGGRASSGGYEQYF. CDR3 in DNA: TGTGCCTGGAGGGGGGGCCGGGCTTCTAGCGGGGGATACGAGCAGTACTTC.